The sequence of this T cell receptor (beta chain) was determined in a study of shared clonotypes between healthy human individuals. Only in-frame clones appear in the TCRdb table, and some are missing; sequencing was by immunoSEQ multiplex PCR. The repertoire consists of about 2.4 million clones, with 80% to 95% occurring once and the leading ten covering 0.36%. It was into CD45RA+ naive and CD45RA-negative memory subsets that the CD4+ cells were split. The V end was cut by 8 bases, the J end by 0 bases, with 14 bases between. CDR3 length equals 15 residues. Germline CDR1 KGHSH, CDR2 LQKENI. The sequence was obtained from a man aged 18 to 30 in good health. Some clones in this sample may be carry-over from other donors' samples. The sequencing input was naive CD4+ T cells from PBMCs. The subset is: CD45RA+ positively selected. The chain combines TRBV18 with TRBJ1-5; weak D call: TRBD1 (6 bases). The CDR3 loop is CASARDNYSNQPQHF. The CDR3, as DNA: TGTGCCAGCGCCCGGGACAATTATAGCAATCAGCCCCAGCATTTT. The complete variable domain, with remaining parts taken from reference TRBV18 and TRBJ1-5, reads NAGVMQNPRHLVRRRGQEARLRCSPMKGHSHVYWYRQLPEEGLKFMVYLQKENIIDESGMPKERFSAEFPKEGPSILRIQQVVRGDSAAYFCASARDNYSNQPQHFGDGTRLSIL.